This T cell receptor (beta chain) was sequenced in a study of read filtering for tumor transcriptome and immune sequencing. The table lists this clonotype with many counts. What it binds is unknown. Study-wide results and caveats: IR-seq captured clonotypes deeper and more reliably than RNA-seq.

The CDR3 is 13 residues long. The V and J ends lost 8 bases and 5 bases, in that order; junction bases with no gene match: 5. Germline V gives CDR1 ENHRY, CDR2 SYGVKD. This library used roughly 430 ng RNA and molecular barcoded adaptors spanning alpha/delta and beta/gamma chains. MiXCR, applied by TCRdb to the reads, yields one record per CDR3 protein. Among 45,000 to 55,000 distinct CDR3 sequences, roughly 19% were seen once, and the ten largest hold approximately 15%. The sequenced material came from a population of CD138-negative cells sorted from bone marrow. The J gene is TRBJ2-5, the V gene TRBV10-3; 10 nucleotides match TRBD2. The TCR originated in a donor aged 40 or over with multiple myeloma. As DNA, the CDR3 is TGTGCCATCGGAACTAGCGGGACGGAGACCCAGTACTTC. Translated, it gives CAIGTSGTETQYF.